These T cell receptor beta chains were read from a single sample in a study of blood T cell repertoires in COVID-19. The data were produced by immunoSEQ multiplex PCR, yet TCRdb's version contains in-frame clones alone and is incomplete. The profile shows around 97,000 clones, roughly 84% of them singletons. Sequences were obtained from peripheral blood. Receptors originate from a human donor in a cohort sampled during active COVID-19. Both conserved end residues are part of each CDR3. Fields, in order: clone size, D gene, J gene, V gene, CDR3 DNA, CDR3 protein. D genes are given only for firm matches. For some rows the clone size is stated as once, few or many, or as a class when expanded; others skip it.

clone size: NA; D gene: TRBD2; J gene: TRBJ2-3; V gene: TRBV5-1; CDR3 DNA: TGCGCCAGCAGCTTGGAAGGGACTAGCGGCGTATTCACAGATACGCAGTATTTT; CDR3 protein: CASSLEGTSGVFTDTQYF
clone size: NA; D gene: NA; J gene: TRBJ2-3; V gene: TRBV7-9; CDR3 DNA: TGTGCCAGCAAACCCATTGGGGGGGCGAGCACAGATACGCAGTATTTT; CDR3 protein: CASKPIGGASTDTQYF
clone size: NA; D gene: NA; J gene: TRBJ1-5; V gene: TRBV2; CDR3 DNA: TGTGCCAGCAGTGAAGCTCGGAGGAACAATCAGCCCCAGCATTTT; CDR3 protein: CASSEARRNNQPQHF
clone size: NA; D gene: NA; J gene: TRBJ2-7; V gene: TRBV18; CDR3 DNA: TGTGCCAGCTCCCTCGACATTATCTCCTACGAGCAGTACTTC; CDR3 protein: CASSLDIISYEQYF
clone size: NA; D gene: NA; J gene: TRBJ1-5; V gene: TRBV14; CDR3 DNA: TGTGCCAGCAGCCAAGGATCTGGGCTTATCCAGCATTTT; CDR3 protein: CASSQGSGLIQHF
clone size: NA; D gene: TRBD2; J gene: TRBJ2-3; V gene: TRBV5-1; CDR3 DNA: TGCGCCAGCAGCTACAGCGGGGGGCCACCTCAGTCGCAGTATTTT; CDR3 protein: CASSYSGGPPQSQYF
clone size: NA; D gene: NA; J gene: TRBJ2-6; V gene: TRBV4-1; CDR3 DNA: TGCGCCAGCAGCCCCATCTCTGGGGCCAACGTCCTGACTTTC; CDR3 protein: CASSPISGANVLTF
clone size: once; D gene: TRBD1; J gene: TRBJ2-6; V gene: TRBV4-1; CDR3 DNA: TGCGCCAGCAGCCAAGAGGGGTCGGGACAGATTGATTCTGGGGCCAACGTCCTGACTTTC; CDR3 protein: CASSQEGSGQIDSGANVLTF
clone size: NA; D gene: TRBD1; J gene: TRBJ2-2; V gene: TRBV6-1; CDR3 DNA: TGTGCCAGCAGTGCTCGGACAGGGGGCTACGCGAACACCGGGGAGCTGTTTTTT; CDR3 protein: CASSARTGGYANTGELFF
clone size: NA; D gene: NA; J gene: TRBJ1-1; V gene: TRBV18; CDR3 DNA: TGTGCCAGCTCACTGATCCAAGCCACGGAAGCTTTCTTT; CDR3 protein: CASSLIQATEAFF
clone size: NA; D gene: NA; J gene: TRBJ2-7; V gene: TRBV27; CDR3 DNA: TGTGCCAGCAGTTTACCCGGGGGTCCGCCCTACGAGCAGTACTTC; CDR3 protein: CASSLPGGPPYEQYF
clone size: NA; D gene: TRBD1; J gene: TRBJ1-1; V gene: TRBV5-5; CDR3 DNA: TGTGCCAGCAGCTGGGGACAGGGGGCTTTTTCTGAAGCTTTCTTT; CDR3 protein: CASSWGQGAFSEAFF
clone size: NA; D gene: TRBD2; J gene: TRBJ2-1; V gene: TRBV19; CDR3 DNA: TGTGCCAGTAGTCGAACCGGGACTAGCGTTGAGCAGTTCTTC; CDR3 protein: CASSRTGTSVEQFF
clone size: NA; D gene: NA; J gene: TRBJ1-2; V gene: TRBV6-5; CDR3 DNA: TGTGCCAGCAGCCCAGATGGAGGAAACTATGGCTACACCTTC; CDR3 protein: CASSPDGGNYGYTF
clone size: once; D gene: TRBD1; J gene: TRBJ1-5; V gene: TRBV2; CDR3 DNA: TGTGCCAGCAGTGAAGCGGGACAGGTCAATCAGCCCCAGCATTTT; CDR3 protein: CASSEAGQVNQPQHF
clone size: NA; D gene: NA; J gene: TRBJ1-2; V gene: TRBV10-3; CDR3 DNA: TGTGCCATCTCACAGAGACGACAGGCGACTTTACCCTCCTGGGGCTACACCTTC; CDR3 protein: CAISQRRQATLPSWGYTF
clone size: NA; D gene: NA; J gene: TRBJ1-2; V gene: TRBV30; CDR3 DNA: TGTGCCTGGAGTGTACGGCAGGGTGATGGCTACACCTTC; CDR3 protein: CAWSVRQGDGYTF
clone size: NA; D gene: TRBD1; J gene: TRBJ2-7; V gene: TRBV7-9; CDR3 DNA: TGTGCCAGCAGTCCCGGGACAGGGGGGTCCTACGAGCAGTACTTC; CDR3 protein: CASSPGTGGSYEQYF
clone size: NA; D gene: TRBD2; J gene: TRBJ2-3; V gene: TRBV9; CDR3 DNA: TGTGCCAGCAGCGTAGGGGTAGCGGGGGGGCGAACAGATACGCAGTATTTT; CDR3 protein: CASSVGVAGGRTDTQYF
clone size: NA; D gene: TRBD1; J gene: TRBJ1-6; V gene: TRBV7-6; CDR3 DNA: TGTGCCAGCAGCGCCGGGACAGCCTATAATTCACCCCTCCACTTT; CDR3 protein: CASSAGTAYNSPLHF
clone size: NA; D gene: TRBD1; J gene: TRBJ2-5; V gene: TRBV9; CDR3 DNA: TGTGCCAGCAGCCCGTGGACAGGAGGAGAGACCCAGTACTTC; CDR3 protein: CASSPWTGGETQYF
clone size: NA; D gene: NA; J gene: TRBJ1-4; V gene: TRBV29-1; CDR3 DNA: TGCAGCGTTGCTGGGCCAACTAATGAAAAACTGTTTTTT; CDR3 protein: CSVAGPTNEKLFF
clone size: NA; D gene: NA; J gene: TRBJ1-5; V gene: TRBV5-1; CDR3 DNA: TGCGCCAGCAGCGTTTCAGGGATTTCAGGTCAGCCCCAGCATTTT; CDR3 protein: CASSVSGISGQPQHF
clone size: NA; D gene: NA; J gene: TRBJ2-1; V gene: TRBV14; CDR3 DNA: TGTGCCAGCAGCCGTCGGACTGGGGTCAATGAGCAGTTCTTC; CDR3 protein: CASSRRTGVNEQFF
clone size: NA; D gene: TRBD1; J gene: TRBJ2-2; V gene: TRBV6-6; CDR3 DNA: TGTGCCAGCAGTCATACAGGGGCCGCGAACACCGGGGAGCTGTTTTTT; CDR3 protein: CASSHTGAANTGELFF
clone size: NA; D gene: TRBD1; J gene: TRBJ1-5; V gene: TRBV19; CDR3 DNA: TGTGCCAGCCAACGCGGGGGGACAGGGGATGTTCTTCAGCCCCAGCATTTT; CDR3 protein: CASQRGGTGDVLQPQHF
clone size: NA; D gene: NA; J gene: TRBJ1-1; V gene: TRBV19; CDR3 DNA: TGTGCCAGTAGTATCTTGAGGACTACGATGAACACTGAAGCTTTCTTT; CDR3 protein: CASSILRTTMNTEAFF
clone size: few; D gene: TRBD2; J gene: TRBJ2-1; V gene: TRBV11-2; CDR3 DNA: TGTGCCAGCAGCTCCCGAGGGCTAGCGGGGGCACATAGTGAGCAGTTCTTC; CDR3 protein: CASSSRGLAGAHSEQFF
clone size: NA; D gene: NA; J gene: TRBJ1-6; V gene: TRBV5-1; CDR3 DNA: TGCGCCAGCAGCTTGGAGAGCGGGGTCGGGGATTCACCCCTCCACTTT; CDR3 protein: CASSLESGVGDSPLHF
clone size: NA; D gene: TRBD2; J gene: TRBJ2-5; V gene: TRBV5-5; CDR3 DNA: TGTGCCAGCAGCTTGGACCGGACTAGCGGGGGCCGGGGAGAGACCCAGTACTTC; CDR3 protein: CASSLDRTSGGRGETQYF
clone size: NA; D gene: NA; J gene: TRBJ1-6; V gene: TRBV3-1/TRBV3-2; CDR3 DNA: TGTGCCAGCAGCCTACAAGGTTCCACAGCCCGGCCCCTCCACTTT; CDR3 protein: CASSLQGSTARPLHF
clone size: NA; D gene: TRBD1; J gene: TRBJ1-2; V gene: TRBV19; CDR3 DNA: TGTGCCAGTAGTAATGACAGGGGGAACTATGGCTACACCTTC; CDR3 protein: CASSNDRGNYGYTF
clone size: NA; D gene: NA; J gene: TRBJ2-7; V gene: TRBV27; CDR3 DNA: TGTGCCAGCAGTTTTTCAGTGTCCTACGAGCAGTACTTC; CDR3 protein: CASSFSVSYEQYF
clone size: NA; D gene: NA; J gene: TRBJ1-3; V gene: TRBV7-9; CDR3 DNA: TGTGCCAGCAGCTTGCCAGGCTCTGGAAACACCATATATTTT; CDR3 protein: CASSLPGSGNTIYF
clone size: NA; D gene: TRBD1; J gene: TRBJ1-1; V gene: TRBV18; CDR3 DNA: TGTGCCAGCTCACCGGAGACAGGGGACACTGAAGCTTTCTTT; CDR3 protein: CASSPETGDTEAFF
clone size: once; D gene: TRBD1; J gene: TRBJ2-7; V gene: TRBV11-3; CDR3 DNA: TGTGCCAGCAGCTTAGACGGACAGGGGAAATTGAGGCAGTACTTC; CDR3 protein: CASSLDGQGKLRQYF
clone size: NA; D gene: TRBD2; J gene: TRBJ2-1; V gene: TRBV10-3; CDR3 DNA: TGTGCCATCAGTTACCTACTAGCGGGGGGGACCAATGAGCAGTTCTTC; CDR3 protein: CAISYLLAGGTNEQFF
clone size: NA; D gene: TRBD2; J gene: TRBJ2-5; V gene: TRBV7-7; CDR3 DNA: TGTGCTAGCAGTAGGACTAGTGGGGGGGAGACCCAGTACTTC; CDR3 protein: CASSRTSGGETQYF
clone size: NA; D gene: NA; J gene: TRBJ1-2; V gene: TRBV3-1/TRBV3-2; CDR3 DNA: TGTGCCAGCAGCGCGGGGCCCTATGGCTACACCTTC; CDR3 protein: CASSAGPYGYTF
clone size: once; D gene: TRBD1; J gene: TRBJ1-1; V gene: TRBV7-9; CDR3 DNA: TGTGCCAGCAGCTTAGCAGGGGGCGGCGCTGAAGCTTTCTTT; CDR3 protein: CASSLAGGGAEAFF
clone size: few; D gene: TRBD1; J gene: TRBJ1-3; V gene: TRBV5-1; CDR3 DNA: TGCGCCAGCAGCTTGGGACAGGGAGGAAACACCATATATTTT; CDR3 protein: CASSLGQGGNTIYF
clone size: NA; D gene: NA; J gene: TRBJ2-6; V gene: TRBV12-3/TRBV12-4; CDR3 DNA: TGTGCCACCCGTGTAGTTGGGGCCAACGTCCTGACTTTC; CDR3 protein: CATRVVGANVLTF
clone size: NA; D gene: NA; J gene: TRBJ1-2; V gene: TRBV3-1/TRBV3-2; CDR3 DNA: TGTGCCAGCAGTCCCAGGGGAGAACCTAATGGCTACACCTTC; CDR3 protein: CASSPRGEPNGYTF
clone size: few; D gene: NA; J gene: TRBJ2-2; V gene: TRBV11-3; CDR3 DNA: TGTGCCAGCAGCCCTAAGGGGGGGATCTCCGGAGGGGAGCTGTTTTTT; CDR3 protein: CASSPKGGISGGELFF
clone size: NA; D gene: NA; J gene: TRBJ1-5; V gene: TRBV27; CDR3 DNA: TGTGCCAGCAGTTTATCATTTCAGGCTGGGCAGCCCCAGCATTTT; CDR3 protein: CASSLSFQAGQPQHF
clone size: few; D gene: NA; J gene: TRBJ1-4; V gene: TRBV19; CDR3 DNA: TGTGCCAGTAGTGGGACGGGAAAAACTGCCGGGGGGAGTGAAAAACTGTTTTTT; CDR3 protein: CASSGTGKTAGGSEKLFF
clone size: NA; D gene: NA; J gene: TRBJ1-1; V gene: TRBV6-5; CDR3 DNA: TGTGCCAGCAGTTACTCGAATAGGCGGGCGGAGACTTTCTTT; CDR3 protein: CASSYSNRRAETFF
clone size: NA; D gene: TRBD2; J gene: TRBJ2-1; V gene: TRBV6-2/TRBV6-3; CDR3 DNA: TGTGCCAGCAGTTACTCCTTAGCGGGGGCCCGGGGTGAGCAGTTCTTC; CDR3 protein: CASSYSLAGARGEQFF
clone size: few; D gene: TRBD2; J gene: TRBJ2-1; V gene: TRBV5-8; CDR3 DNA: TGTGCCAGCAGCTTGAGGACCCGGGGAGGGGAGCAGTTCTTC; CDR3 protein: CASSLRTRGGEQFF
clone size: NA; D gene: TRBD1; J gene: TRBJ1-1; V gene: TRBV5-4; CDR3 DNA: TGTGCCAGCAGGAGGGACAGGGTGAACACTGAAGCTTTCTTT; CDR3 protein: CASRRDRVNTEAFF
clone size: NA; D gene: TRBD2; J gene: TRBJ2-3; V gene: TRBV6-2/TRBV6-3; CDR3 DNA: TGTGCCAGCAGTTATGGGCGGGGGGGCACAGATACGCAGTATTTT; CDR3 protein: CASSYGRGGTDTQYF
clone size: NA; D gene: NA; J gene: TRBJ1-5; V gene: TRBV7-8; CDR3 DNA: TGTGCCAGCAGCTTCACAGGAATTCATCAGCCCCAGCATTTT; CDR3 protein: CASSFTGIHQPQHF
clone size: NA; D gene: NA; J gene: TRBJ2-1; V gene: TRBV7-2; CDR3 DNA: TGTGCCAGCAGCTTAGACTACTCCCACAATGAGCAGTTCTTC; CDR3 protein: CASSLDYSHNEQFF
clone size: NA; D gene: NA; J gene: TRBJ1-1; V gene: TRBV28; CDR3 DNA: TGTGCCAGCAGCGAGACGGGTTACACTGAAGCTTTCTTT; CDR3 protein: CASSETGYTEAFF
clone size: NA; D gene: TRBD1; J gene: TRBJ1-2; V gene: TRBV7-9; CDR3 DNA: TGTGCCAGCAGCTTGACAGGGTTAAACTATGGCTACACCTTC; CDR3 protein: CASSLTGLNYGYTF
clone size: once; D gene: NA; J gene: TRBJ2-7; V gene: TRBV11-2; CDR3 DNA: TGTGCCAGCAGCCCGATTCAGAGGGTTAGTTCCTACGAGCAGTACTTC; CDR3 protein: CASSPIQRVSSYEQYF
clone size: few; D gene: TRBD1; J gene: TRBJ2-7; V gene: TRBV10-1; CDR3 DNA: TGCGCCAGCAGTGAGACGGACAGGGGGCATTTCGAGCAGTACTTC; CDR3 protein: CASSETDRGHFEQYF
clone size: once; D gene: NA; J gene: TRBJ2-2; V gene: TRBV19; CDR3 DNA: TGTGCCAGCGGGGTTACCGGGGAGCTGTTTTTT; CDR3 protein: CASGVTGELFF
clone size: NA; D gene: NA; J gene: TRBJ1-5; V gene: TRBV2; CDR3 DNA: TGTGCCAGCATGCGGACTCCCAATCAGCCCCAGCATTTT; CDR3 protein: CASMRTPNQPQHF